Below are 24 T cell receptor beta chains sequenced from a single sample in a study of T cell repertoires in cytomegalovirus infection. MiXCR, applied by TCRdb to the reads, yields one record per CDR3 protein. The repertoire has 200,000 to 300,000 distinct CDR3 sequences, around 6.6% of them found once; the top ten carry around 6.5%. Sample: PBMCs. Source of these receptors: a human donor in good health (CMV status not recorded). Some clones in this sample may be carry-over from other donors' samples.

At least ten counts were recorded for this clonotype. The gene calls are TRBV28 and TRBJ1-1, with D possibly being TRBD1 (5 bases). CDR3 length: 14 amino acids. Looked up from germline, CDR1 is MDHEN and CDR2 is SYDVKM. The germline V and J ends were trimmed by 2 bases and 0 bases, with 7 bases remaining between them. In nucleotides, the CDR3 is TGTGCCAGCAGTTTAGGGGCACTGAACACTGAAGCTTTCTTT. Translated, it gives CASSLGALNTEAFF.

This clonotype occurred a few times. The chain has TRBV7-9 and TRBJ1-1; the D gene is possibly TRBD1 (5 bases). Trimming removed 5 bases from V and 5 bases from J, with 9 bases in between. The V gene's germline CDR1 is SEHNR and CDR2 FQNEAQ (reference sequence). The CDR3 spans 12 residues. The chain's CDR3 is CASSRGLTEAFF. CDR3 in DNA: TGTGCCAGCAGCCGGGGCTTGACTGAAGCTTTCTTT.

Many counts were recorded for this clonotype. The rearrangement uses TRBV20-1 and TRBJ1-4; a weak D match, TRBD1 (6 bases). Trimming left V 3 bases short and J 8 bases short, with 19 bases between. Germline loops: CDR1 DFQATT, CDR2 SNEGSKA (reference sequence). This CDR3 has 15 amino acids. In DNA, the CDR3 is TGCAGTGCTAGGGAGCACCAGGGGAACGGGGAAAAACTGTTTTTT. Its protein product is CSAREHQGNGEKLFF.

This clonotype was observed at least ten times. The gene calls are TRBV29-1 and TRBJ2-1; D is ambiguous. The germline CDR1 and CDR2 sequences are SQVTM and ANQGSEA. This CDR3 region has 13 residues. V was pared by 7 bases and J by 6 bases, with 16 bases between. The CDR3 bases are TGCAGCGCCATACACCGAAACCTCAATGAGCAGTTCTTC. It is translated as CSAIHRNLNEQFF.

This clonotype was observed many times. The chain couples TRBV20-1 to TRBJ1-5; TRBD1 matches at 8 bases. V was pared by 5 bases and J by 1 base, with 4 bases of the junction left unmatched. Germline assignment: CDR1 DFQATT and CDR2 SNEGSKA (reference sequence). The CDR3 sequence is 14 residues long. DNA for the CDR3: TGCAGTGCTGAAGGACAGGGAAGCAATCAGCCCCAGCATTTT. This codes for CSAEGQGSNQPQHF.

This clonotype was detected ten times or more. The chain joins TRBV6-2 or TRBV6-3 to TRBJ2-5, with D maybe TRBD1 (5 bases). Germline V gene sequence: CDR1 MNHEY, CDR2 SVGEGT. V lost 4 bases and J lost 5, with 8 bases in between. The CDR3 spans 12 residues. The chain's CDR3 is CASSSWGETQYF. CDR3 DNA: TGTGCCAGCAGTTCTTGGGGCGAGACCCAGTACTTC.

This clonotype has at least ten counts. The gene calls are TRBV7-2 and TRBJ1-1; D is uncertain. Per the germline V gene, CDR1 is SGHTA and CDR2 is FQGNSA. The V gene lost 1 base and the J gene lost 1 base, with 7 bases spanning the gap. CDR3 length: 14 residues. The CDR3 reads CASSLVAANTEAFF. In nucleotides, the CDR3 is TGTGCCAGCAGCTTAGTTGCCGCGAACACTGAAGCTTTCTTT.

This clonotype was observed at least ten times. The chain carries TRBV20-1 and TRBJ1-1, with D tentatively TRBD1 (6 bases). V was pared by 0 bases and J by 3 bases, with 14 bases between. Germline V gene data show CDR1 as DFQATT and CDR2 as SNEGSKA (reference sequence). CDR3 length: 15 amino acids. The CDR3 is CSARDPDRPHTEAFF. For the CDR3, the DNA is TGCAGTGCTAGAGACCCGGACAGACCACACACTGAAGCTTTCTTT.

J is TRBJ1-1 and V is TRBV29-1; D is ambiguous. CDR3 size: 11 residues. Deletions cut 4 bases from V and 7 bases from J, with 10 bases between. Looked up from germline, CDR1 is SQVTM and CDR2 is ANQGSEA. The CDR3 nucleotides are TGCAGCGTTGTGCCATACAGTGAAGCTTTCTTT. This encodes CSVVPYSEAFF.

This clonotype was counted at least ten times. V is TRBV28 and J is TRBJ1-1; 8 bases are a match to TRBD1. Germline CDR1 and CDR2: MDHEN and SYDVKM. The CDR3 consists of 13 residues. The J segment lost 11 bases and the V segment lost 5 bases, leaving 10 bases of the junction unmatched. The CDR3 sequence is CASSPKDRVGAFF. CDR3 DNA sequence: TGTGCCAGCAGTCCAAAGGACAGGGTCGGCGCTTTCTTT.

The chain links TRBV2 to TRBJ2-1, with 7 bases fitting TRBD2. CDR3 length: 15 amino acids. CDR1 is SNHLY, CDR2 FYNNEI, per germline. The junction had 4 bases not matched to a gene; V was cut back by 3 bases and J by 2 bases. The CDR3 reads CASSEGGGPYNEQFF. CDR3 bases: TGTGCCAGCAGTGAGGGCGGGGGTCCCTACAATGAGCAGTTCTTC.

This clonotype was counted at least ten times. The chain recombines TRBV20-1 with TRBJ2-3; 11 bases fit TRBD2. The CDR3 length is 15 residues. CDR1 DFQATT and CDR2 SNEGSKA come from the germline V gene (reference sequence). V was clipped by 5 bases and J by 4 bases; unmatched bases: 8. CDR3 coding DNA: TGCAGTGCTGGTCATAGCGGGGGGGCCCCAGATACGCAGTATTTT. Its translation is CSAGHSGGAPDTQYF.

In this sample, this clonotype turned up many times. The V and J genes are TRBV4-1 and TRBJ1-1; the match to TRBD1 covers 8 bases. With V trimmed by 1 base and J by 1 base, 5 bases remained unmatched. The germline gives CDR1 MGHRA, CDR2 YSYEKL. The CDR3 loop spans 16 amino acids. Here the CDR3 reads CASSQADRGTNTEAFF. The DNA of the CDR3 is TGCGCCAGCAGCCAAGCCGACAGGGGAACGAACACTGAAGCTTTCTTT.

This clonotype appeared many times. The rearrangement links TRBV6-6 to TRBJ2-1, with TRBD2 as a possible D gene (6 bases). CDR1 and CDR2 from the germline V gene are MNHNY and SVGAGI (reference sequence). CDR3 length: 16 residues. V shed 6 bases and J shed 2 bases, with 17 bases lying between them. The CDR3 DNA is TGTGCCAGCAGCTCTCCTGGGGGGATCCCCTACAATGAGCAGTTCTTC. Translation: CASSSPGGIPYNEQFF.

This clonotype was recorded many times. The rearrangement links TRBV7-6 to TRBJ2-7; D gene ambiguous. The CDR3 totals 16 residues. Per the germline V gene, CDR1 is SGHVS and CDR2 is FNYEAQ. V lost 4 bases, J lost 0 bases, and 16 bases lay in between. In DNA, the CDR3 is TGTGCCAGCAGCTCAGCCCTCGGCCTGGGCTCCTACGAGCAGTACTTC. It yields the protein CASSSALGLGSYEQYF.

This clonotype has a handful of counts. The rearrangement uses TRBV28 and TRBJ2-3, with D unclear. This CDR3 is 13 amino acids long. V dropped 1 base and J dropped 4 bases, with 6 bases sitting between them. Germline V lookup: CDR1 MDHEN, CDR2 SYDVKM. Here the CDR3 reads CASSLYLADTQYF. Written as DNA, the CDR3 is TGTGCCAGCAGTTTATATCTCGCAGATACGCAGTATTTT.

As to this clonotype: A single base separates this from a much larger clone, so it may be a read error. The chain joins TRBV24-1 to TRBJ2-5, with D unresolved. From germline, CDR1 is KGHDR and CDR2 SFDVKD. This CDR3 region has 15 residues. V was shortened by 4 bases and J by 0 bases, with 11 bases between the two germline ends. CDR3 sequence reads: CATSDQAEYQETQYF. The CDR3 region has the DNA TGTGCCACCAGTGACCAGGCAGAATACCAAGAGACCCAGTACTTC.

In regard to this clonotype: This may stem from a read error, because a much larger clone lies one nucleotide away. The chain joins TRBV20-1 to TRBJ2-7; D ambiguous. V lost 0 bases, J lost 8 bases, and 11 bases lay in between. Germline V gene lookup returns CDR1 DFQATT and CDR2 SNEGSKA (reference sequence). The CDR3 runs to 12 residues. The CDR3 loop reads CSARDMGYKQYF. As DNA, the CDR3 is TGCAGTGCTAGAGATATGGGGTATAAGCAGTACTTC.

This clonotype was counted at least ten times. The chain links TRBV28 to TRBJ2-6, with TRBD1 identical over 9 bases. This CDR3 is built from 17 residues. The germline CDR1 and CDR2 sequences are MDHEN and SYDVKM. V shed 2 bases, J shed 2 bases, and the junction held 4 bases outside the gene matches. The CDR3 loop reads CASSLRGQGTGANVLTF. As DNA, the CDR3 is TGTGCCAGCAGTTTAAGGGGACAGGGTACTGGGGCCAACGTCCTGACTTTC.

This clonotype was picked up many times. The rearrangement uses TRBV7-2 and TRBJ1-1; 8 nucleotides align to TRBD1. V lost 1 base and J lost 9; bases outside the gene matches: 4. The CDR3 has 13 residues. The germline V gene has CDR1 SGHTA and CDR2 FQGNSA. The CDR3 DNA is TGTGCCAGCAGCTTAGAGGACAGGGCGAAAGCTTTCTTT. Translation: CASSLEDRAKAFF.

This clonotype has at least ten counts. The chain uses TRBV6-2 or TRBV6-3 and TRBJ1-2; D is unclear. Germline values: CDR1 MNHEY, CDR2 SVGEGT. V was pared by 0 bases and J by 4 bases, with 18 bases between. The CDR3 length is 17 residues. CDR3 loop: CASSYSEAAADVYGYTF. The CDR3, as DNA: TGTGCCAGCAGTTACTCGGAGGCGGCGGCGGACGTCTATGGCTACACCTTC.

This clonotype was seen ten or more times. The rearrangement uses TRBV20-1 and TRBJ2-5; unclear D gene. The V end lost 3 bases, the J end lost 1 base, and 12 bases lay between the germline ends. Germline CDR1 is DFQATT and CDR2 is SNEGSKA (reference sequence). The CDR3 covers 14 residues. CDR3: CSASSAVFQETQYF. DNA for the CDR3: TGCAGTGCTAGCTCGGCGGTATTCCAAGAGACCCAGTACTTC.

This chain joins TRBV5-1 and TRBJ1-2, with D maybe TRBD1 (5 bases). The CDR3 runs to 16 residues. The germline V gene encodes CDR1 SGHRS and CDR2 YFSETQ. Trimming removed 0 bases at V and 2 bases at J, with 14 bases between. This CDR3 is CASSLEQGGGNYGYTF. In DNA form, the CDR3 reads TGCGCCAGCAGCTTGGAGCAGGGCGGAGGAAACTATGGCTACACCTTC.

This clonotype was counted at least ten times. This sequence joins TRBV10-3 and TRBJ1-1; D gene ambiguous. Germline lookup yields CDR1 ENHRY and CDR2 SYGVKD. The CDR3 runs 12 residues. V was cut by 10 bases and J by 1 base, with 10 bases left in between. This CDR3 is CATRPENTEAFF. CDR3 in DNA: TGTGCCACCCGACCGGAGAACACTGAAGCTTTCTTT.